A single TCR beta chain is shown here with its context. The assay was immunoSEQ multiplex PCR, and TCRdb's table has in-frame clones only and misses some. The table lists 65,000 or so clones, approximately 84% of them singletons, with approximately 3% in the top ten. The data are from a study of blood T cell repertoires in COVID-19. The CDR3 consists of 14 residues. The germline V gene encodes CDR1 SGHNT and CDR2 YYREEE (reference sequence). V trimming: 4 bases; J trimming: 1 base; junction bases outside the gene matches: 4. The rearrangement links TRBV5-4 to TRBJ2-5, with 7 bases that match TRBD1. The sequenced sample consisted of peripheral blood. This TCR was recovered from a man in his fifties with active COVID-19. DNA for the CDR3: TGTGCCAGCAGCACAAGGGGGCTCCAAGAGACCCAGTACTTC. It translates to CASSTRGLQETQYF. The variable domain in full, completed from reference TRBV5-4 and TRBJ2-5, reads ETGVTQSPTHLIKTRGQQVTLRCSSQSGHNTVSWYQQALGQGPQFIFQYYREEENGRGNFPPRFSGLQFPNYSSELNVNALELDDSALYLCASSTRGLQETQYFGPGTRLLVL.